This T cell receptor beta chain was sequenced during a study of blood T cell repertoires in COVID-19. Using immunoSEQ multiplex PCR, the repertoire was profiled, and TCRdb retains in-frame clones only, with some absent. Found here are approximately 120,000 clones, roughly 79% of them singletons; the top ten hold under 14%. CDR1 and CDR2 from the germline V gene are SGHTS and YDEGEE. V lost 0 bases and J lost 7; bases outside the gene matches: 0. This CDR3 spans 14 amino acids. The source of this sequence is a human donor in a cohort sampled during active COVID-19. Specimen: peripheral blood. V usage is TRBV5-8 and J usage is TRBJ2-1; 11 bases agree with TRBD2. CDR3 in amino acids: CASSLGLAGNEQFF. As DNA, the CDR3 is TGTGCCAGCAGCTTGGGACTAGCGGGGAATGAGCAGTTCTTC.